This entry features one T cell receptor beta chain sequence. The repertoire was sequenced with immunoSEQ multiplex PCR; TCRdb's copy has only in-frame clones and lacks some. The sample carries about 25,000 clones, just over 85% recorded once. These data are taken from a study of ipilimumab plus nivolumab after autologous stem cell transplantation. With 5 bases clipped from V and 5 bases from J, the junction kept 7 bases outside the gene matches. CDR3 size: 14 residues. The germline gives CDR1 ENHRY, CDR2 SYGVKD. The sequence came from a male donor with diffuse large B-cell lymphoma. The input for sequencing was PBMCs, taken in a trial of ipilimumab plus nivolumab as post-transplant consolidation. The J gene is TRBJ2-5, the V gene TRBV10-3; TRBD2 agrees at 8 bases. For the CDR3, the DNA is TGTGCCATCAGTCCCGGGGGGGCCCAGGAGACCCAGTACTTC. As protein: CAISPGGAQETQYF.